This passage covers 4 T cell receptor beta chains from one sample sequenced in a study of OX40 agonist ivuxolimab in advanced cancers. Clones were read by immunoSEQ multiplex PCR, and TCRdb kept only the in-frame ones, dropping some. The sample carries roughly 50,000 clones, 80% to 90% recorded once. The sequencing used CD4+ or CD8+ T cells sorted from blood, collected in a trial of the OX40 agonist ivuxolimab. The receptors were sampled from an adult with an advanced solid tumor such as melanoma, head and neck, liver or kidney cancer.

The DNA for the CDR3 is TGCGCCAGCAGCCAAGTGGTCGGGGGGCGCGAACAGCCCCAGCATTTT. This gives the protein CASSQVVGGREQPQHF. The J gene is TRBJ1-5, the V gene TRBV4-1; D may be TRBD1 (6 bases). The CDR3 runs 16 residues. Looked up from germline, CDR1 is MGHRA and CDR2 is YSYEKL. V lost 1 base to trimming and J lost 7 bases, with 17 bases between them.

The CDR3 region is CAISELGLESETQYF. Here the CDR3 DNA reads TGTGCCATCAGTGAGTTGGGTTTAGAGAGCGAGACCCAGTACTTC. This rearrangement joins TRBV10-3 to TRBJ2-5, with unresolved D. The CDR3 extends over 15 amino acids. Germline V lookup: CDR1 ENHRY, CDR2 SYGVKD. The V end was cut by 1 base, the J end by 5 bases, with 14 bases between.

The rearrangement links TRBV4-1 to TRBJ2-1; D might be TRBD2 (5 bases). Per germline, CDR1 MGHRA and CDR2 YSYEKL. The CDR3 loop spans 17 amino acids. Trimming pared 1 base from V and 0 bases from J, leaving 13 bases between. The CDR3 DNA reads TGCGCCAGCAGCCAAGTGGCGGGCCTGGACTCCTACAATGAGCAGTTCTTC. This translates into CASSQVAGLDSYNEQFF.

The CDR3 spells CARRTGTWGYTF. CDR3 DNA: TGTGCCAGGAGAACAGGGACCTGGGGCTACACCTTC. The rearrangement uses TRBV2 and TRBJ1-2; a weak D match, TRBD1 (6 bases). The V gene's germline CDR1 is SNHLY and CDR2 FYNNEI. This CDR3 contains 12 residues. V shed 9 bases and J shed 8 bases, with 16 bases lying between them.